The rows below give T cell receptor beta chains drawn from one sample of a study of T cells in Graves' hyperthyroidism and ophthalmopathy. TCRdb processed the multiplex PCR reads anew with MiXCR; each CDR3 protein has one entry. The sample gives about 600,000 distinct CDR3 sequences, around 15% of which show up once; roughly 3.5% is in the top ten. The sequencing sample was made of blood. The receptors were sampled from a woman in her 40s with Graves' ophthalmopathy. CDR3s include the opening cysteine and the closing phenylalanine or tryptophan. A D gene is named only where the DNA matches it firmly. Where a row states a size, it is once, few, many or the class of an expanded clone; other rows omit it.

J gene | clone size | D gene | V gene | CDR3 protein | CDR3 DNA
TRBJ2-5 | many | TRBD1 | TRBV7-9 | CASSLPGQVRETQYF | TGTGCCAGCAGCTTACCGGGACAGGTTCGGGAGACCCAGTACTTC
TRBJ1-6 | - | TRBD1 | TRBV6-9 | CASSSIGQGAPNSPLHF | TGTGCCAGCAGTTCTATAGGACAGGGGGCTCCCAATTCACCCCTCCACTTT
TRBJ2-3 | many | - | TRBV7-3 | CASSFNGGGTDTQYF | TGTGCCAGCAGCTTCAACGGGGGTGGCACAGATACGCAGTATTTT
TRBJ2-3 | many | TRBD2 | TRBV20-1 | CSAPLAGARTDTQYF | TGCAGTGCGCCACTAGCGGGAGCTCGCACAGATACGCAGTATTTT
TRBJ2-3 | - | TRBD2 | TRBV5-5 | CASSLISGSWTDTQYF | TGTGCCAGCAGCTTGATTAGCGGGAGTTGGACAGATACGCAGTATTTT
TRBJ2-7 | many | - | TRBV10-3 | CAISRLQGDLYEQYF | TGTGCCATCAGCCGTTTACAGGGAGACCTCTACGAGCAGTACTTC
TRBJ2-5 | many | - | TRBV24-1 | CATSEGGSQETQYF | TGTGCCACCAGTGAGGGGGGATCCCAAGAGACCCAGTACTTC
TRBJ2-5 | - | TRBD2 | TRBV15 | CATSRTGLEGETQYF | TGTGCCACCAGCAGAACAGGACTAGAGGGTGAGACCCAGTACTTC
TRBJ1-5 | few | - | TRBV7-9 | CASSTSEGVGNQPQHF | TGTGCCAGCAGCACTAGTGAAGGCGTGGGGAATCAGCCCCAGCATTTT
TRBJ1-4 | many | TRBD1 | TRBV12-3/TRBV12-4 | CASSLKGAQEKLFF | TGTGCCAGCAGTTTGAAGGGGGCACAAGAAAAACTGTTTTTT
TRBJ1-1 | - | - | TRBV6-1 | CASSDWDPGVTEAFF | TGTGCCAGCAGTGATTGGGACCCGGGAGTGACTGAAGCTTTCTTT
TRBJ2-1 | many | - | TRBV28 | CASSLIFGTRSPTYNEQFF | TGTGCCAGCAGTTTAATTTTCGGGACTCGTAGTCCTACATACAATGAGCAGTTCTTC
TRBJ1-2 | many | TRBD1 | TRBV20-1 | CSAVDRGYGYTF | TGCAGTGCTGTCGACAGGGGATATGGCTACACCTTC
TRBJ1-1 | many | TRBD1 | TRBV7-3 | CASSPDRVGTEAFF | TGTGCCAGCAGCCCGGACAGGGTAGGCACTGAAGCTTTCTTT
TRBJ1-2 | few | - | TRBV19 | CASSTSGRFGYTF | TGTGCCAGTAGCACTTCCGGAAGGTTCGGCTACACCTTC
TRBJ1-5 | many | - | TRBV30 | CAWSGQAYSNQPQHF | TGTGCCTGGAGTGGACAGGCATATAGCAATCAGCCCCAGCATTTT
TRBJ2-7 | many | TRBD1 | TRBV6-1 | CASRKDRFGYEQYF | TGTGCCAGCAGAAAGGACAGGTTTGGTTACGAGCAGTACTTC
TRBJ1-1 | few | - | TRBV19 | CASSKDIRAFF | TGTGCCAGTAGTAAGGACATCAGAGCTTTCTTT
TRBJ1-2 | many | - | TRBV11-2 | CASSLDVQYGYTF | TGTGCCAGCAGCTTAGATGTCCAATATGGCTACACCTTC
TRBJ2-3 | few | - | TRBV20-1 | CSARDTGWDTQYF | TGCAGTGCTAGAGACACGGGGTGGGATACGCAGTATTTT
TRBJ2-1 | - | TRBD2 | TRBV6-2/TRBV6-3 | CASSFARASGYNEQFF | TGTGCCAGCAGTTTCGCCAGGGCTAGCGGGTACAATGAGCAGTTCTTC
TRBJ1-1 | - | - | TRBV2 | CASSQVHRSAGEAFF | TGCGCCAGCAGCCAAGTCCACAGGTCGGCTGGGGAAGCTTTCTTT
TRBJ1-2 | - | - | TRBV20-1 | CSDLGGREGYGYTF | TGCAGTGACCTAGGAGGCAGGGAGGGCTATGGCTACACCTTC
TRBJ2-7 | many | - | TRBV6-1 | CASSYAPVYEQYF | TGTGCCAGCAGTTACGCCCCCGTTTACGAGCAGTACTTC
TRBJ2-7 | many | TRBD1 | TRBV28 | CASSLTLGQGHYEQYF | TGTGCCAGCAGTTTGACATTGGGACAGGGACATTATGAGCAGTACTTC
TRBJ1-1 | many | - | TRBV2 | CASSEEGHRNTEAFF | TGTGCCAGCAGTGAAGAGGGACACCGGAACACTGAAGCTTTCTTT
TRBJ1-2 | few | - | TRBV5-4 | CASSLDGHYGYTF | TGTGCCAGCAGCTTGGACGGACACTATGGCTACACCTTC
TRBJ2-4 | - | - | TRBV28 | CASSPQGKRGIQYF | TGTGCCAGCAGTCCACAGGGAAAGAGGGGCATTCAGTACTTC
TRBJ1-2 | few | - | TRBV5-1 | CASSLSDGSYGYTF | TGCGCCAGCAGCTTGTCGGACGGAAGCTATGGCTACACCTTC
TRBJ2-1 | many | TRBD2 | TRBV20-1 | CSARDVSGTVYNEQFF | TGCAGTGCTAGAGATGTTAGCGGGACCGTCTACAATGAGCAGTTCTTC
TRBJ2-7 | - | - | TRBV6-1 | CASRRVGGEQYF | TGTGCCAGCAGGCGGGTGGGGGGAGAGCAGTACTTC
TRBJ1-2 | many | - | TRBV3-1 | CASSQGWGAGSYGYTF | TGTGCCAGCAGCCAAGGATGGGGGGCAGGGTCCTATGGCTACACCTTC
TRBJ2-1 | few | TRBD1 | TRBV7-9 | CATSRGDRGAYNEQFF | TGTGCCACCAGCAGAGGGGACAGGGGGGCCTACAATGAGCAGTTCTTC
TRBJ1-1 | - | - | TRBV13 | CASSLLGAPWPNEAFF | TGTGCCAGCAGCTTACTAGGCGCTCCTTGGCCCAACGAAGCTTTCTTT
TRBJ1-1 | many | - | TRBV5-1 | CASSTGVGNTEAFF | TGCGCCAGCAGCACGGGGGTGGGGAACACTGAAGCTTTCTTT
TRBJ2-5 | - | - | TRBV5-6 | CASTETDQETQYF | TGTGCCAGCACGGAAACGGACCAAGAGACCCAGTACTTC
TRBJ2-2 | many | - | TRBV12-3/TRBV12-4 | CASSLPGELFF | TGTGCCAGCAGTTTGCCCGGGGAGCTGTTTTTT
TRBJ2-2 | few | - | TRBV9 | CASSPRGEGDLTNTGELFF | TGTGCCAGCAGCCCACGGGGTGAGGGGGACCTTACGAACACCGGGGAGCTGTTTTTT
TRBJ1-2 | many | - | TRBV28 | CASGGGLRGYGYTF | TGTGCCAGCGGGGGAGGTTTGAGGGGGTATGGCTACACCTTC
TRBJ2-1 | - | - | TRBV5-1 | CASSLGGLYYNEQFF | TGCGCCAGCAGCTTAGGCGGACTCTACTACAATGAGCAGTTCTTC
TRBJ1-2 | few | - | TRBV6-1 | CAAAHLNYGYTF | TGTGCCGCCGCCCATCTCAACTATGGCTACACCTTC
TRBJ2-2 | - | - | TRBV25-1 | CASTDSLTGELFF | TGTGCCAGTACCGACAGCCTCACCGGGGAGCTGTTTTTT
TRBJ2-3 | many | TRBD2 | TRBV27 | CASILPGLAGARTDTQYF | TGTGCCAGCATCCTGCCGGGACTAGCGGGAGCTCGGACAGATACGCAGTATTTT
TRBJ1-5 | many | - | TRBV11-2 | CASSLDRFNQPQHF | TGTGCCAGCAGCTTAGACCGATTCAATCAGCCCCAGCATTTT
TRBJ2-1 | - | TRBD2 | TRBV7-8 | CASRLAGSYNGQFF | TGTGCCAGCAGGTTAGCGGGCTCCTACAATGGGCAGTTCTTC
TRBJ1-4 | few | TRBD1 | TRBV2 | CASRGDRAREKLFF | TGTGCCAGCAGAGGGGACAGGGCGAGGGAAAAACTGTTTTTT
TRBJ1-1 | many | TRBD1 | TRBV30 | CAWREGKGALLQAFF | TGTGCCTGGAGGGAAGGGAAGGGGGCTCTCTTACAAGCTTTCTTT
TRBJ2-3 | many | - | TRBV28 | CASSSTREAYF | TGTGCCAGCAGTTCTACTAGAGAGGCGTATTTT
TRBJ2-5 | - | TRBD2 | TRBV5-1 | CASSVGGTSGGQIQETQYF | TGCGCCAGCAGCGTAGGAGGGACTAGCGGGGGGCAAATCCAAGAGACCCAGTACTTC
TRBJ2-5 | - | - | TRBV19 | CASSIRNGVGETQYF | TGTGCCAGTAGTATTAGGAACGGGGTAGGAGAGACCCAGTACTTC
TRBJ2-3 | many | TRBD2 | TRBV20-1 | CSARPLADLSTDTQYF | TGCAGTGCTAGGCCACTAGCGGACCTTAGCACAGATACGCAGTATTTT
TRBJ1-2 | many | - | TRBV3-1 | CASSITDGSNYGYTF | TGTGCCAGCAGCATCACGGACGGTTCTAACTATGGCTACACCTTC
TRBJ2-2 | many | - | TRBV12-3/TRBV12-4 | CASRPQGTGELFF | TGTGCCAGCAGGCCACAGGGTACCGGGGAGCTGTTTTTT
TRBJ2-7 | many | TRBD1 | TRBV12-3/TRBV12-4 | CASSSDRGYEQYF | TGTGCCAGCAGTTCGGACAGGGGCTACGAGCAGTACTTC
TRBJ2-5 | - | - | TRBV7-9 | CASSLDAGPGTQYF | TGTGCCAGCAGCTTAGACGCAGGCCCAGGAACCCAGTACTTC
TRBJ2-5 | many | - | TRBV7-8 | CASSQKGPGTETQYF | TGTGCCAGCAGCCAGAAGGGACCCGGGACCGAGACCCAGTACTTC
TRBJ2-5 | many | - | TRBV20-1 | CSATRTTTETQYF | TGCAGTGCTACCCGGACTACCACAGAGACCCAGTACTTC
TRBJ2-7 | many | TRBD1 | TRBV20-1 | CSARDGTGSSYEQYF | TGCAGTGCTAGAGATGGGACAGGGAGCTCCTACGAGCAGTACTTC
TRBJ2-7 | many | TRBD2 | TRBV11-2 | CASSRGLAGGTRYEQYF | TGTGCCAGCAGCCGCGGACTAGCGGGAGGGACACGCTACGAGCAGTACTTC